Sequencing of this TCR beta chain was carried out in a study of metastatic and nonmetastatic thyroid tumors. Across the whole study: Comparative analysis of repertoires was undertaken across blood and tumor or nodule tissue obtained from malignant and benign thyroid patients.

Germline CDR1 and CDR2: LGHNT and FRNRAP. V was trimmed by 7 bases and J by 2 bases, leaving 20 bases between them. The CDR3 is made up of 17 amino acids. Study-wide results and limits: Versus benign nodules, malignant thyroid tumors reportedly had significantly higher TCR beta diversity, in blood and tumor.

Concerning this clone: The antigen remains unidentified.

Every patient underwent thyroid surgery untreated. Per the study methods: Differences in CDR3 between clinicopathological groups were drawn on to build a classifier intended to discriminate distant-metastatic papillary thyroid cancer patients. MiXCR reprocessed the PCR reads for TCRdb. These V and J calls derive from TCRdb rather than the authors' analysis. The sample shows approximately 15,000 clones, roughly 23% of them seen only once. The sequence derives from a female donor with papillary thyroid cancer or a benign thyroid nodule (not recorded which). Some clones in this sample may be carry-over from other donors' samples. This chain joins TRBV12-5 and TRBJ1-4, with D possibly matching TRBD1 (5 bases). What was sequenced was tumor tissue. The CDR3 nucleotides read TGTGCTAGTGTTCGGGGGTTGAAGGTAGGGACTAATGAAAAACTGTTTTTT. This sequence encodes CASVRGLKVGTNEKLFF.